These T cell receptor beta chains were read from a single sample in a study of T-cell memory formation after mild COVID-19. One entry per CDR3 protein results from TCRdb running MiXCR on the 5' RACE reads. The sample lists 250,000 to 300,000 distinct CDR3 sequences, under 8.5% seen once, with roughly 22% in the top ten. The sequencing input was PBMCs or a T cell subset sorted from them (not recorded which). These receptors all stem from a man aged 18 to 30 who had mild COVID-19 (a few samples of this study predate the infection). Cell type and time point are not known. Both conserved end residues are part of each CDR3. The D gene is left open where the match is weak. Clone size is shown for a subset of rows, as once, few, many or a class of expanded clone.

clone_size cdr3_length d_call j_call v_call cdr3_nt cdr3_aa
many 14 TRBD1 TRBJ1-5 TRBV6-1 TGTGCCAGTTCCCGGGACAGGGTTGATCAGCCCCAGCATTTT CASSRDRVDQPQHF
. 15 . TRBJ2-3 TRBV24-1 TGTGCCACCAGTGGGTTCCGGCCGACCCACGATACGCAGTATTTT CATSGFRPTHDTQYF
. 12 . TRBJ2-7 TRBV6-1 TGTGCCAGCAGTGGAGATACCTACGAGCAGTACTTC CASSGDTYEQYF
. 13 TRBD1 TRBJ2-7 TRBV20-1 TGCAGTGCATCCGGGACAGGACGCTACGAGCAGTACTTC CSASGTGRYEQYF
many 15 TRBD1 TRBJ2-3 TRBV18 TGTGCCAGCTCACCCACAGGGGCCCCCACAGATACGCAGTATTTT CASSPTGAPTDTQYF
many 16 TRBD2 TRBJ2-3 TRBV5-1 TGCGCCAGCAGCTCACTAGCGGGGGGCCCCACAGATACGCAGTATTTT CASSSLAGGPTDTQYF
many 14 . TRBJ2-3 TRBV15 TGTGCCACCAGGCAAGCGGACCTCACAGATACGCAGTATTTT CATRQADLTDTQYF
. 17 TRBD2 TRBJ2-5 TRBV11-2 TGTGCCAGCAGCTTGTGGGAACTAGCGGGGACCCAAGAGACCCAGTACTTC CASSLWELAGTQETQYF
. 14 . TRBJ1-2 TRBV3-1 TGTGCCAGCAGCCAAAAGACAGTGAACTATGGCTACACCTTC CASSQKTVNYGYTF
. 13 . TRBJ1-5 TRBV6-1 TGTGCCAGCAAATCGGAAAAAAATCAGCCCCAGCATTTT CASKSEKNQPQHF